This TCR beta chain was recorded in a study of T cell responses to AZD1222 COVID-19 vaccine. The data were produced by immunoSEQ multiplex PCR, yet TCRdb's version contains in-frame clones alone and is incomplete. The sample has approximately 150,000 clones, 90% to 95% seen once; the top ten hold around 2%. The germline V gene encodes CDR1 MDHEN and CDR2 SYDVKM. This CDR3 has 14 amino acids. Trimming left V 5 bases short and J 7 bases short, with 15 bases between. This specimen was peripheral blood, taken on day 0 of AZD1222 vaccination. The rearrangement links TRBV28 to TRBJ1-5; D may be TRBD1 (6 bases). The TCR was taken from an adult in good health. CDR3 amino acids: CASSLPGVGQPQHF. The CDR3 nucleotides are TGTGCCAGCAGTCTCCCAGGGGTGGGCCAGCCCCAGCATTTT.